This TCR beta chain was identified during a study of shared clonotypes between healthy human individuals. Background on the study: A donor's plate count was three for CD4 naive and three for CD4 memory; CD8 naive had two and CD8 memory one. Study-wide findings and caveats: Sharing across a handful of donors was seen in about 5% of naive CD4 clonotypes. Owing to a small donor count, the genetic and exposure-history diversity represented was limited.

About this clone: Its antigen is still unknown.

Produced via immunoSEQ multiplex PCR; TCRdb's table is partial and in-frame only. This table has some 2,100,000 clones, approximately 96% appearing once. Sample: naive CD4+ T cells sorted from blood. The subset is: CD45RA+ positively selected. This TCR derives from a man aged 18 to 29 in good health.

CDR3: CASSTPGSTGELFF. The CDR3 coding sequence is TGTGCCAGCAGTACACCAGGGAGCACCGGGGAGCTGTTTTTT. This rearrangement joins TRBV6-5 to TRBJ2-2; D assignment may be TRBD1 or TRBD2 (5 bases each). Germline loops: CDR1 MNHEY, CDR2 SVGAGI. V lost 5 bases to trimming and J lost 4 bases, with 11 bases between them. The CDR3 has 14 residues.